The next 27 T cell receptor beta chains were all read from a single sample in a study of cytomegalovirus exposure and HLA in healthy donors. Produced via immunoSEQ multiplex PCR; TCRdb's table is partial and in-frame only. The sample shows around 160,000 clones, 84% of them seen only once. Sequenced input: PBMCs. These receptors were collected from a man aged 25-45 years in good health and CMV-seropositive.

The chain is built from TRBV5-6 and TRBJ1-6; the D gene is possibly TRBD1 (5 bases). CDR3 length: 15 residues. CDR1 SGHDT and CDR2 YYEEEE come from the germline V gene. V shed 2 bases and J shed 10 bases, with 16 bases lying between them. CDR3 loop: CASSFGQEVWSPLHF. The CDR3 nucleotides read TGTGCCAGCAGCTTCGGACAAGAAGTATGGTCACCCCTCCACTTT.

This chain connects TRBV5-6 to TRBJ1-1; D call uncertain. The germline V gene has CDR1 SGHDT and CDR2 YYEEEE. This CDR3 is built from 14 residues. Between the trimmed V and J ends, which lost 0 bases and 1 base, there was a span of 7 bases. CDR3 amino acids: CASSLAFQNTEAFF. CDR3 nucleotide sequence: TGTGCCAGCAGCTTGGCATTCCAGAACACTGAAGCTTTCTTT.

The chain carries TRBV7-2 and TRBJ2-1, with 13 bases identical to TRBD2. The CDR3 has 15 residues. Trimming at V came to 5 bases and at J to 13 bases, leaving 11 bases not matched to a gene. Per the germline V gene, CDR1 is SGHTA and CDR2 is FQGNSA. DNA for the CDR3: TGTGCCAGCAGCCCAGGGACTAGCGGGACAAGCCCTCAGTTCTTC. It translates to CASSPGTSGTSPQFF.

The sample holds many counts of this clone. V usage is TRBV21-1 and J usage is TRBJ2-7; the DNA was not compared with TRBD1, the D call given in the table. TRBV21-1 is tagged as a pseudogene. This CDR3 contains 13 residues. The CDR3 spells CASSRQGVHEQYF. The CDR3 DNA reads TGTGCCAGCAGCAGGCAGGGGGTCCACGAGCAGTACTTC.

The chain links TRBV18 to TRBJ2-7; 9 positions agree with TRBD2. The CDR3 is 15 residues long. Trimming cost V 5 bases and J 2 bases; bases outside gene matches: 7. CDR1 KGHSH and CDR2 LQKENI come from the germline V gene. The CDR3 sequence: CASSTPTSGTYEQYF. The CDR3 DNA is TGTGCCAGCTCAACCCCGACTAGCGGAACCTACGAGCAGTACTTC.

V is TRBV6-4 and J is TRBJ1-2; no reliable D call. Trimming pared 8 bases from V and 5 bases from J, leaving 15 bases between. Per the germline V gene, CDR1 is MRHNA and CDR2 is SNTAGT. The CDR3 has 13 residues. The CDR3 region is CASPRGLRYGYTF. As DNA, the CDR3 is TGTGCCAGCCCCCGCGGACTTAGGTATGGCTACACCTTC.

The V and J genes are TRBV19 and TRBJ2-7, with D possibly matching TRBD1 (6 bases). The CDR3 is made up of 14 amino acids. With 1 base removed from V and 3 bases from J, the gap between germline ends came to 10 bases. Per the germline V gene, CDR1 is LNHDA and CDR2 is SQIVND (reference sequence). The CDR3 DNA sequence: TGTGCCAGTAGTATAGGGACAGACTACTACGAGCAGTACTTC. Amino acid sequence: CASSIGTDYYEQYF.

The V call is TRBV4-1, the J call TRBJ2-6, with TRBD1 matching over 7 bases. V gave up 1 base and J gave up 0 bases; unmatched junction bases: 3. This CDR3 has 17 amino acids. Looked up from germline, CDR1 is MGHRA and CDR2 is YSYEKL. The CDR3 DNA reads TGCGCCAGCAGCCAAGGGGACAGCATCTCTGGGGCCAACGTCCTGACTTTC. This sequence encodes CASSQGDSISGANVLTF.

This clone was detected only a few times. The CDR3 loop reads CASSRRGRVGYTF. CDR3 DNA: TGTGCCAGCAGCCGCAGGGGGCGCGTTGGCTACACCTTC. The chain recombines TRBV5-6 with TRBJ1-2; TRBD1 matches 8 bases. The CDR3 totals 13 residues. CDR1 SGHDT and CDR2 YYEEEE come from the germline V gene. The V segment lost 4 bases and the J segment 7 bases; nucleotides outside the gene matches: 6.

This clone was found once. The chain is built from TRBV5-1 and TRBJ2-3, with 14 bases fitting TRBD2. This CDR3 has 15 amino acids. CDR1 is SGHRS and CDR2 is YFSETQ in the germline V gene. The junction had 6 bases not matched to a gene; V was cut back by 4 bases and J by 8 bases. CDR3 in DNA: TGCGCCAGCAGCACGGGACTAGCGGGAGTTAGTACGCAGTATTTT. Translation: CASSTGLAGVSTQYF.

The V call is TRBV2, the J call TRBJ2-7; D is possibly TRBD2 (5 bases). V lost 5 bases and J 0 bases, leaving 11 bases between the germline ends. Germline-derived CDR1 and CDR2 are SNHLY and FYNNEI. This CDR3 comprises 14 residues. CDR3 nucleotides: TGTGCCAGCAGTCAGCGGACTGACTCCTACGAGCAGTACTTC. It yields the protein CASSQRTDSYEQYF.

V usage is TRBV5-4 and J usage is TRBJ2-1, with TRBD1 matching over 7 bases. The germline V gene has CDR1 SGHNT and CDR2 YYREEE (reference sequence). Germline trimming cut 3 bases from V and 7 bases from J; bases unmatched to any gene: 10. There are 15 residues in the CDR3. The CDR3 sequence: CASSSTGDFRNEQFF. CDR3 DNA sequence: TGTGCCAGCAGCTCAACAGGGGATTTTAGGAATGAGCAGTTCTTC.

CDR3 nucleotides: TGCGCCAGCAGTGATCAGGGGGCGCGTGGAAACACCATATATTTT. Its translation is CASSDQGARGNTIYF. V usage is TRBV10-2 and J usage is TRBJ1-3; TRBD1 agrees at 8 bases. The germline V gene encodes CDR1 WSHSY and CDR2 SAAADI. The CDR3 length is 15 residues. Trimming removed 3 bases from V and 3 bases from J; junction bases left unmatched: 4.

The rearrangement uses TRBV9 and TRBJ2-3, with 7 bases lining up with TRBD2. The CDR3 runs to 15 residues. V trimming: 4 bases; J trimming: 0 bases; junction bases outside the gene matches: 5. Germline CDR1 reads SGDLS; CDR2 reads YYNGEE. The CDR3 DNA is TGTGCCAGCAGCTTATGGGGGGGTAGCACAGATACGCAGTATTTT. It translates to CASSLWGGSTDTQYF.

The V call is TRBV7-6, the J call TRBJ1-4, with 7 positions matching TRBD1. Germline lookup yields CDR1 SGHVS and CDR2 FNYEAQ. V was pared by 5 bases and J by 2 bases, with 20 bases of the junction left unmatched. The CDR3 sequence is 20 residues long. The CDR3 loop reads CASSQSIWDRTLQTNEKLFF. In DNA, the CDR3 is TGTGCCAGCAGCCAATCCATTTGGGACAGAACCCTGCAGACTAATGAAAAACTGTTTTTT.

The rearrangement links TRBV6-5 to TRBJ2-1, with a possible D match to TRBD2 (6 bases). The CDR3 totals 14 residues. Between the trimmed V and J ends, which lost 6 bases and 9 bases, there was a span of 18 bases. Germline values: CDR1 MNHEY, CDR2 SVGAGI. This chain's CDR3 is CASSTGTGLVEQFF. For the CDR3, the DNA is TGTGCCAGCAGCACCGGGACTGGATTAGTTGAGCAGTTCTTC.

CDR3 nucleotide sequence: TGCGCCAGCAGGACTGGCGGCCAGGGGGGCGTTAGAACAGATACGCAGTATTTT. This gives the protein CASRTGGQGGVRTDTQYF. The chain is built from TRBV5-1 and TRBJ2-3; D possibly corresponds to TRBD1 (7 bases). The CDR3 contains 18 residues. Germline assignment: CDR1 SGHRS and CDR2 YFSETQ. Trimming took 5 bases from V and 3 from J, leaving 25 bases between them.

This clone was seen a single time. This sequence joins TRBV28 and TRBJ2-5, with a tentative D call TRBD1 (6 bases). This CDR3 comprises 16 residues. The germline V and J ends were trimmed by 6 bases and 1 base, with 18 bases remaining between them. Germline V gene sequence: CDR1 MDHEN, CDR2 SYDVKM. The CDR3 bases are TGTGCCAGCAGACTTAACGACAGGTCGGGCCAAGAGACCCAGTACTTC. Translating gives CASRLNDRSGQETQYF.

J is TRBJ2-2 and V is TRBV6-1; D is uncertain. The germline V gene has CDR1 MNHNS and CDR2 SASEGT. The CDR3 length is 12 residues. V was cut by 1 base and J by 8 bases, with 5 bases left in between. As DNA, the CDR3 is TGTGCCAGCAGTGAAGATATTGGGGAGCTGTTTTTT. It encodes CASSEDIGELFF.

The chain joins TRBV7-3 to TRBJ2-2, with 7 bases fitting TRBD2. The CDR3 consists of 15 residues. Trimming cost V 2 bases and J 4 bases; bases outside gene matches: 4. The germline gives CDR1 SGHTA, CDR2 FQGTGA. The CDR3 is CASSLGRTSTGELFF. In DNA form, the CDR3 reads TGTGCCAGCAGCTTAGGCCGGACTAGCACCGGGGAGCTGTTTTTT.

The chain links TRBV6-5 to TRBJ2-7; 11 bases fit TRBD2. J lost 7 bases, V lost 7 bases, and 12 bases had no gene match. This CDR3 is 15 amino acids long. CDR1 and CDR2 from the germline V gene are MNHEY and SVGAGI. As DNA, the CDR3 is TGTGCCAGCAAAGGACTAGCGGGTCCCAGGACAGAGCAGTACTTC. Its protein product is CASKGLAGPRTEQYF.

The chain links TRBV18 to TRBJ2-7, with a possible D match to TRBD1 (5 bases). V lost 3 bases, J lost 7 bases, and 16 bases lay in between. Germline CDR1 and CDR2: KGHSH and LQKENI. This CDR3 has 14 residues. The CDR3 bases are TGTGCCAGCTCACCCTTGGACAAGGATGGGGAGCAGTACTTC. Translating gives CASSPLDKDGEQYF.

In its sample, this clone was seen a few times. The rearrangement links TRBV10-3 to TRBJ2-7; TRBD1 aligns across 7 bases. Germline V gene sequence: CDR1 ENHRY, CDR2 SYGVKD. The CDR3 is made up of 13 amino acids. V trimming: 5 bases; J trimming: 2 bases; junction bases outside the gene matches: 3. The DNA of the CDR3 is TGTGCCATCAGTCCTGACAGGGCCTACGAGCAGTACTTC. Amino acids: CAISPDRAYEQYF.

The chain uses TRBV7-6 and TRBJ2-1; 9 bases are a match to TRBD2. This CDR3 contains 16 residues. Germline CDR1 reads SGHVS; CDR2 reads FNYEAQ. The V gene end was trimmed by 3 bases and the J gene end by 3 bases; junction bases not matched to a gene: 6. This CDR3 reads CASSFPSGAYYNEQFF. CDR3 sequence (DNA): TGTGCCAGCAGCTTCCCTAGCGGGGCATACTACAATGAGCAGTTCTTC.

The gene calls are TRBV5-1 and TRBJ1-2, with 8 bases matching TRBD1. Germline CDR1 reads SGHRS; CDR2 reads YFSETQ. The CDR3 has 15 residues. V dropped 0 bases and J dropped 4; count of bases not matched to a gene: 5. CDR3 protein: CASSLEQGVGYGYTF. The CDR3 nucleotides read TGCGCCAGCAGCTTGGAACAGGGGGTAGGCTATGGCTACACCTTC.

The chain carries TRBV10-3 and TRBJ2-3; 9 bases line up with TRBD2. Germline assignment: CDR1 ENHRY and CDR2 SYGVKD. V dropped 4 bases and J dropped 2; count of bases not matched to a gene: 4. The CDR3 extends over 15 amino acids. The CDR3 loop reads CAISGSGGYTDTQYF. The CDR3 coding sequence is TGTGCCATCAGTGGTAGCGGGGGTTACACAGATACGCAGTATTTT.

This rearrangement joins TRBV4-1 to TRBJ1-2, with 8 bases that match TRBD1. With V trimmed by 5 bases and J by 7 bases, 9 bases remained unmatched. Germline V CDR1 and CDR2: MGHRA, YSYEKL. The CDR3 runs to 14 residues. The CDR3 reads CASSSPGGAGGYTF. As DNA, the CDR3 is TGCGCCAGCAGCTCCCCAGGGGGCGCGGGTGGCTACACCTTC.